These 20 T cell receptor beta chains were sequenced from one sample in a study of metastatic and nonmetastatic thyroid tumors. Thyroid surgery took place with no prior treatment in any patient. TCRdb reprocessed the PCR reads using MiXCR. This sample has 25,000 to 35,000 clones; around a quarter occur once, and the top ten carry less than 15%. Sequencing used blood. The source is a female donor with papillary thyroid cancer or a benign thyroid nodule (not recorded which). Some clones in this sample may be carry-over from other donors' samples.

This clone has at least ten counts. The chain links TRBV4-2 to TRBJ1-4; 7 positions agree with TRBD1. After removal of 4 bases from V and 0 bases from J, the junction contained 5 bases not matched to a gene. Germline V gives CDR1 LGHNA, CDR2 YNFKEQ. The length of the CDR3 is 16 residues. The chain's CDR3 is CASSRGQATTNEKLFF. In nucleotides, the CDR3 is TGTGCCAGCAGCCGCGGACAGGCAACAACTAATGAAAAACTGTTTTTT.

This clone came up many times. The V gene is TRBV20-1, the J gene TRBJ2-1, with D perhaps matching TRBD2 (6 bases). Trimming pared 0 bases from V and 5 bases from J, leaving 17 bases between. Germline CDR1 reads DFQATT; CDR2 reads SNEGSKA (reference sequence). The CDR3 runs 16 residues. CDR3 nucleotide sequence: TGCAGTGCTAGAGATTCGAGAGGGAGGCAGGACAATGAGCAGTTCTTC. Translated, it gives CSARDSRGRQDNEQFF.

This clone was seen many times. The rearrangement uses TRBV27 and TRBJ2-7, with 11 bases aligning to TRBD2. V was pared by 5 bases and J by 4 bases, with 16 bases of the junction left unmatched. The CDR3 loop spans 18 amino acids. Looked up from germline, CDR1 is MNHEY and CDR2 is SMNVEV (reference sequence). The CDR3 nucleotides are TGTGCCAGCAGTCAGGCCGAGGGGACTAGCGGAGCCCCTTACGAGCAGTACTTC. This gives the protein CASSQAEGTSGAPYEQYF.

Ten or more counts support this clone. This CDR3 is also generated by other DNA sequences in the sample. The V and J genes are TRBV19 and TRBJ1-2; 9 positions match TRBD1. The V and J ends lost 7 bases and 5 bases, in that order; junction bases with no gene match: 8. Germline assignment: CDR1 LNHDA and CDR2 SQIVND (reference sequence). CDR3 length equals 14 residues. CDR3 nucleotides: TGTGCCAGTACCGGGACAGGGTTAGGGTATGGCTACACCTTC. Its protein product is CASTGTGLGYGYTF.

This clone was recorded at least ten times. The chain carries TRBV5-1 and TRBJ1-4; 8 bases are shared with TRBD1. Germline V gene data show CDR1 as SGHRS and CDR2 as YFSETQ. V shed 4 bases, J shed 6 bases, and the junction held 11 bases outside the gene matches. This CDR3 contains 16 residues. Here the CDR3 DNA reads TGCGCCAGCAGCCGAGGACAGGGAAACATACATGAAAAACTGTTTTTT. It is translated as CASSRGQGNIHEKLFF.

A few counts support this clone. The chain has TRBV19 and TRBJ1-2; D not resolved. The CDR3 runs 14 residues. V was trimmed by 3 bases and J by 5 bases, leaving 13 bases between them. Germline CDR1 reads LNHDA; CDR2 reads SQIVND (reference sequence). The CDR3 loop is CASSMEGIRYGYTF. The CDR3 coding sequence is TGTGCCAGTAGTATGGAGGGAATTAGATATGGCTACACCTTC.

The table lists this clone with a few counts. The J gene is TRBJ1-5, the V gene TRBV19, with 7 bases lining up with TRBD1. The germline CDR1 and CDR2 sequences are LNHDA and SQIVND (reference sequence). There are 14 residues in the CDR3. The V and J ends lost 5 bases and 5 bases, in that order; junction bases with no gene match: 6. CDR3 protein: CASSVGQSYQPQHF. The CDR3 DNA is TGTGCCAGTAGTGTGGGACAGAGCTATCAGCCCCAGCATTTT.

This clone has only a few counts. The V and J genes are TRBV6-1 and TRBJ2-7, with D possibly matching TRBD2 (5 bases). From germline, CDR1 is MNHNS and CDR2 SASEGT. This CDR3 contains 14 residues. Trimming removed 10 bases from V and 5 bases from J, with 21 bases in between. The CDR3, as DNA: TGTGCCATCAGGAGGCCCGGGTTTTTCAACGAGCAGTACTTC. Protein product: CAIRRPGFFNEQYF.

This clone was found many times. In DNA, the CDR3 is TGTGCCAGCAGTTACGGGTCCGATACGCAGTATTTT. Translating gives CASSYGSDTQYF. V gene TRBV6-6 combines with J gene TRBJ2-3; D uncertain. With 2 bases removed from V and 6 bases from J, the gap between germline ends came to 6 bases. CDR3 length: 12 residues. Germline V gene lookup returns CDR1 MNHNY and CDR2 SVGAGI (reference sequence).

Note on this clone: One end of the junction is discordant with germline, which a read error may explain. The chain links TRBV5-1 to TRBJ2-2; weak D call: TRBD1 (6 bases). Germline assignment: CDR1 SGHRS and CDR2 YFSETQ. The CDR3 runs to 16 residues. DNA for the CDR3: TGCGCCAGCAGATTGGAAGGGGGATCGAACACCGGGGAGCTGTTTTTT. Its protein product is CASRLEGGSNTGELFF. Filled out from reference TRBV5-1 and TRBJ2-2, the complete variable domain reads KAGVTQTPRYLIKTRGQQVTLSCSPISGHRSVSWYQQTPGQGLQFLFEYFSETQRNKGNFPGRFSGRQFSNSRSEMNVSTLELGDSALYLCASRLEGGSNTGELFFGEGSRLTVL.

This clone qualifies as medium-sized. Other DNA sequences within the sample encode an identical CDR3. The chain links TRBV24-1 to TRBJ1-2, with TRBD1 identical over 8 bases. Germline loops: CDR1 KGHDR, CDR2 SFDVKD. V lost 4 bases, J lost 3 bases, and 3 bases stayed unmatched. This CDR3 contains 14 residues. The CDR3 DNA follows: TGTGCCACCAGTGACTCGACAGGGGACTATGGCTACACCTTC. Protein sequence: CATSDSTGDYGYTF.

Ten or more counts support this clone. The chain joins TRBV4-3 to TRBJ1-1; perhaps TRBD1 as D (6 bases). Germline V lookup: CDR1 LGHNA, CDR2 YSLEER. The CDR3 length is 15 residues. V gave up 0 bases and J gave up 6 bases, with 14 bases separating them. Written as DNA, the CDR3 is TGCGCCAGCAGCCAAGATCTCAGAACAGGGTCTGAAGCTTTCTTT. Amino acids: CASSQDLRTGSEAFF.

About this clone itself: One junction end disagrees with the germline gene, perhaps due to a read error. The rearrangement uses TRBV7-2 and TRBJ1-1, with 7 positions matching TRBD1. Germline values: CDR1 SGHTA, CDR2 FQGNSA. CDR3 length equals 15 residues. DNA of the CDR3: TGTGCCAGCAACCCTACGCGGGACAGTAACACTCAAGCTTTCTTT. Translating gives CASNPTRDSNTQAFF. The full variable domain, in which reference TRBV7-2 and TRBJ1-1 provide the parts outside the CDR3, is GAGVSQSPSNKVTEKGKDVELRCDPISGHTALYWYRQSLGQGLEFLIYFQGNSAPDKSGLPSDRFSAERTGGSVSTLTIQRTQQEDSAVYLCASNPTRDSNTQAFFGQGTRLTVV.

The rearrangement uses TRBV5-1 and TRBJ1-1; no firm D call. Trimming shortened V by 0 bases and J by 4 bases, and 13 bases separated the two germline ends. CDR1 SGHRS and CDR2 YFSETQ come from the germline V gene. This CDR3 contains 15 residues. CDR3 loop: CASSLDGYMVTEAFF. Written as DNA, the CDR3 is TGCGCCAGCAGCTTGGATGGCTACATGGTCACTGAAGCTTTCTTT.

J is TRBJ2-1 and V is TRBV6-4; 9 nucleotides agree with TRBD2. This CDR3 is 15 amino acids long. Germline V gene lookup returns CDR1 MRHNA and CDR2 SNTAGT. After removal of 3 bases from V and 16 bases from J, the junction contained 16 bases not matched to a gene. In DNA form, the CDR3 reads TGTGCCAGCAGTGAGGGGATTAGCGGGAGCAATGAGTATTTCTTC. Translating gives CASSEGISGSNEYFF.

This clone was seen ten or more times. The chain couples TRBV29-1 to TRBJ1-1, with D maybe TRBD1 (6 bases). With 3 bases removed from V and 1 base from J, the gap between germline ends came to 9 bases. The germline V gene encodes CDR1 SQVTM and CDR2 ANQGSEA. This CDR3 has 13 residues. The CDR3 sequence: CSVEVRGNTEAFF. The DNA for the CDR3 is TGCAGCGTTGAGGTCAGGGGGAACACTGAAGCTTTCTTT. The full variable domain, completed using reference TRBV29-1 and TRBJ1-1, is SAVISQKPSRDICQRGTSLTIQCQVDSQVTMMFWYRQQPGQSLTLIATANQGSEATYESGFVIDKFPISRPNLTFSTLTVSNMSPEDSSIYLCSVEVRGNTEAFFGQGTRLTVV.

This clone was detected ten times or more. The rearrangement joins TRBV3-1 to TRBJ1-6; possible D gene TRBD1, 5 bases. The germline V gene encodes CDR1 LGHDT and CDR2 YNNKEL (reference sequence). The CDR3 extends over 15 amino acids. Trimming removed 4 bases from V and 9 bases from J, with 16 bases in between. CDR3 sequence reads: CASSPPEGLASPLHF. The CDR3, as DNA: TGTGCCAGCAGCCCGCCGGAGGGACTGGCTTCACCCCTCCACTTT.

This clone has at least ten counts. This may arise from a read error, as a much more abundant clone is one base away. Other nucleotide sequences from this sample produce the same CDR3. The genes are TRBV6-1 and TRBJ2-5, with D hard to call. The CDR3 has 13 residues. Between the trimmed V and J ends, which lost 0 bases and 7 bases, there was a span of 9 bases. Germline CDR1 and CDR2: MNHNS and SASEGT. This CDR3 reads CASSEAVLGTQYF. CDR3 sequence (DNA): TGTGCCAGCAGTGAAGCGGTACTGGGGACCCAGTACTTC.

This chain links TRBV7-6 with TRBJ1-1; D is uncertain. The CDR3 runs 13 residues. CDR1 is SGHVS, CDR2 FNYEAQ, per germline. Trimming shortened V by 9 bases and J by 0 bases, and 11 bases separated the two germline ends. Here the CDR3 reads CASSAGLNTEAFF. As DNA, the CDR3 is TGTGCCAGTAGTGCCGGATTGAACACTGAAGCTTTCTTT.

The chain carries TRBV30 and TRBJ2-7, with TRBD2 identical over 8 bases. V was clipped by 3 bases and J by 5 bases; unmatched bases: 6. The CDR3 has 13 residues. Germline assignment: CDR1 GTSNPN and CDR2 SVGIG (reference sequence). The CDR3 DNA sequence: TGTGCCTGGAGGCGGGGGGTAAAGAACGAGCAGTACTTC. This encodes CAWRRGVKNEQYF.